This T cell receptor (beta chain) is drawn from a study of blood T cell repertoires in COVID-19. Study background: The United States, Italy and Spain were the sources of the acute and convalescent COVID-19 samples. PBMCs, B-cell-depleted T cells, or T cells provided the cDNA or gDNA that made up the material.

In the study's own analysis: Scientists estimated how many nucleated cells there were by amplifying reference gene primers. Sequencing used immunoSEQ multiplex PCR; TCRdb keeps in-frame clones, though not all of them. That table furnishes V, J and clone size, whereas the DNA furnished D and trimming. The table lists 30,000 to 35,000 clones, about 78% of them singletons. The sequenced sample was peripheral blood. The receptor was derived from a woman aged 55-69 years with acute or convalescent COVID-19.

The CDR3 nucleotides read TGTGCCAGCAGCCGGGGACAGGGCGGGAGAGAGACCCAGTACTTC. The encoded protein is CASSRGQGGRETQYF. The chain employs TRBV11-2 and TRBJ2-5, with 9 nucleotides matching TRBD1. The germline V gene encodes CDR1 SGHAT and CDR2 FQNNGV. The CDR3 has 15 amino acids. V gave up 5 bases and J gave up 4 bases; unmatched junction bases: 8. Complete variable domain (other parts from reference TRBV11-2 and TRBJ2-5): EAGVAQSPRYKIIEKRQSVAFWCNPISGHATLYWYQQILGQGPKLLIQFQNNGVVDDSQLPKDRFSAERLKGVDSTLKIQPAKLEDSAVYLCASSRGQGGRETQYFGPGTRLLVL.